This T cell receptor (beta chain) is drawn from a study of blood T cell repertoires in COVID-19. Turning to the study itself: The United States, Italy and Spain were the sources of the acute and convalescent COVID-19 samples.

Those enrolled in Seattle joined during active infection and were followed longitudinally afterward. Study processing details: Estimated nucleated cell counts came from reference gene primer amplification. Repertoires were generated with immunoSEQ multiplex PCR, while TCRdb's copy carries only in-frame clones and drops some. For V, J and clone size, that table is used; D and trimming come from the DNA. Among tens of thousands of clones, under 80% were seen once, and the ten largest hold 3% to 4.5%. Germline-derived CDR1 and CDR2 are SGHTA and FQGNSA. Trimming at V came to 3 bases and at J to 3 bases, leaving 5 bases not matched to a gene. There are 15 residues in the CDR3.

Sequencing was performed on peripheral blood. The clonotype comes from a man in his 70s with COVID-19, enrolled during active disease. The chain combines TRBV7-2 with TRBJ1-5, with 7 nucleotides matching TRBD1. The CDR3 here is CASSFSRGSNQPQHF. CDR3 DNA: TGTGCCAGCAGCTTTAGCAGGGGGTCCAATCAGCCCCAGCATTTT.